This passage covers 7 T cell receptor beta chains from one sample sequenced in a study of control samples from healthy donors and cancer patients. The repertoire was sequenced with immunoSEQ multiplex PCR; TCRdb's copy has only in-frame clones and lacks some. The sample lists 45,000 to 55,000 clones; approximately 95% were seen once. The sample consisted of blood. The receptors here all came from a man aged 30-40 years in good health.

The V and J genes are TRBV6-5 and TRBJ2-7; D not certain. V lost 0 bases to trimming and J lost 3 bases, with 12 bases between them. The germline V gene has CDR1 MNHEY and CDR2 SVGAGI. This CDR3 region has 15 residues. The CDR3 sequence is CASSYSYAENYEQYF. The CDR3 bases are TGTGCCAGCAGTTACTCGTACGCAGAAAACTACGAGCAGTACTTC.

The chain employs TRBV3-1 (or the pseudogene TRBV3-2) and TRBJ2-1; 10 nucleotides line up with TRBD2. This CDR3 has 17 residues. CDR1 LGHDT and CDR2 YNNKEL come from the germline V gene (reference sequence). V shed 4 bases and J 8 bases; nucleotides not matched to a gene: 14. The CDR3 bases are TGTGCCAGCAGCCCCTCCCGCGCACTAGCGGGAACCGATGAGCAGTTCTTC. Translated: CASSPSRALAGTDEQFF.

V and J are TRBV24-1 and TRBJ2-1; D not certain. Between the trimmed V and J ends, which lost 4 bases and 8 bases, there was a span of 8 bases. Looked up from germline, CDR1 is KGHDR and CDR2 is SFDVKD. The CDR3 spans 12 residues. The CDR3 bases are TGTGCCACCAGTGAACAAAATCATGAGCAGTTCTTC. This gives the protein CATSEQNHEQFF.

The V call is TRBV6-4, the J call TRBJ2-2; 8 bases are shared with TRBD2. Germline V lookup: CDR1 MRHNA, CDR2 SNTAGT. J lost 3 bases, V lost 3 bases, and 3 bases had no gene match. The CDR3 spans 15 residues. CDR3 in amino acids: CASSESGSDTGELFF. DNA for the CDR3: TGTGCCAGCAGTGAAAGCGGGAGCGACACCGGGGAGCTGTTTTTT.

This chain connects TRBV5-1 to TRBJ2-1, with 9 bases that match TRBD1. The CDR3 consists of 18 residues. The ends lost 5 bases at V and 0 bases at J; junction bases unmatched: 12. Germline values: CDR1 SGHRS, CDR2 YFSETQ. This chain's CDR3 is CASRGQGSSLVSYNEQFF. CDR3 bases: TGCGCCAGCAGGGGACAGGGAAGCTCACTAGTCTCCTACAATGAGCAGTTCTTC.

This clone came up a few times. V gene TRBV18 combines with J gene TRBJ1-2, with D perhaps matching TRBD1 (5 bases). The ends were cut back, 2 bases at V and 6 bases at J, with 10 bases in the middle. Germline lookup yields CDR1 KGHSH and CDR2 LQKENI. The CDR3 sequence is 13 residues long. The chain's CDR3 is CASSPRGADGYTF. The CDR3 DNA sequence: TGTGCCAGCTCACCAAGAGGGGCCGATGGCTACACCTTC.

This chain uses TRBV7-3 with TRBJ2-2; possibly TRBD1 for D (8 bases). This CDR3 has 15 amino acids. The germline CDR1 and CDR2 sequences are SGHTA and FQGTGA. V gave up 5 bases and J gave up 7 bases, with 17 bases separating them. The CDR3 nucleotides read TGTGCCAGCAGCAACTCACAGGGGGAGGGCGGGGAGCTGTTTTTT. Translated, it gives CASSNSQGEGGELFF.